These 31 T cell receptor beta chains share one sample of origin, sequenced in a study of blood T cell repertoires in COVID-19. Method: immunoSEQ multiplex PCR; TCRdb's copy keeps in-frame clones and lacks some. This sample yields about 240,000 clones, of which 85% to 90% are seen a single time; about 4% belongs to the top ten. The sample was PBMCs or T cells enriched from blood (not recorded which). All receptors derive from a woman aged 25 to 39 who had recovered from COVID-19.

This clone was observed a few times. The chain couples TRBV3-1 (or the pseudogene TRBV3-2) to TRBJ1-3; D call uncertain. The CDR3 is 15 amino acids. V dropped 0 bases and J dropped 4 bases, with 10 bases sitting between them. The germline V gene has CDR1 LGHDT and CDR2 YNNKEL (reference sequence). The CDR3 nucleotides are TGTGCCAGCAGCCAAGACCCAGGTGGCGGAAACACCATATATTTT. It translates to CASSQDPGGGNTIYF.

V is TRBV6-5 and J is TRBJ2-1, with TRBD2 matching 11 bases. CDR3 size: 15 residues. With 4 bases clipped from V and 4 bases from J, the junction kept 3 bases outside the gene matches. Per the germline V gene, CDR1 is MNHEY and CDR2 is SVGAGI. Here the CDR3 DNA reads TGTGCCAGCAGTTTAGCGGGAGGGGCATACAATGAGCAGTTCTTC. Amino acids: CASSLAGGAYNEQFF.

The genes are TRBV15 and TRBJ2-6, with 8 bases matching TRBD1. The CDR3 has 21 residues. With 0 bases clipped from V and 0 bases from J, the junction kept 13 bases outside the gene matches. Germline lookup yields CDR1 LNHNV and CDR2 YYDKDF (reference sequence). The CDR3 protein is CATSRDLIGDRRSSGANVLTF. DNA of the CDR3: TGTGCCACCAGCAGAGACTTAATAGGGGACAGGCGGAGCTCTGGGGCCAACGTCCTGACTTTC.

This clone was seen a single time. The chain employs TRBV7-2 and TRBJ1-3, with D tentatively TRBD1 (5 bases). V dropped 0 bases and J dropped 0 bases, with 6 bases sitting between them. In germline, CDR1 is SGHTA, CDR2 FQGNSA. The CDR3 is 15 residues long. CDR3 loop: CASSLAGGSGNTIYF. DNA for the CDR3: TGTGCCAGCAGCTTAGCCGGGGGCTCTGGAAACACCATATATTTT.

This chain links TRBV3-1 (or the pseudogene TRBV3-2) with TRBJ1-1; D is unclear. The CDR3 sequence is 13 residues long. In germline, CDR1 is LGHDT, CDR2 YNNKEL (reference sequence). V lost 4 bases and J lost 5, with 11 bases in between. DNA of the CDR3: TGTGCCAGCAGCCCGAAAAGAGGAACTGAAGCTTTCTTT. Translation gives CASSPKRGTEAFF.

This rearrangement joins TRBV28 to TRBJ1-2, with a possible D match to TRBD1 (6 bases). Germline loops: CDR1 MDHEN, CDR2 SYDVKM. The V gene lost 6 bases and the J gene lost 4 bases, with 9 bases spanning the gap. This CDR3 contains 12 residues. For the CDR3, the DNA is TGTGCCAGCAGGGACAGAACCTATGGCTACACCTTC. Its translation is CASRDRTYGYTF.

The chain combines TRBV5-6 with TRBJ2-2; D remains ambiguous. Trimming shortened V by 6 bases and J by 6 bases, and 15 bases separated the two germline ends. The germline V gene encodes CDR1 SGHDT and CDR2 YYEEEE. The CDR3 is 14 amino acids. CDR3 sequence (DNA): TGTGCCAGCACCCCAACCCGAGCCGCCGGGGAGCTGTTTTTT. Amino acid sequence: CASTPTRAAGELFF. The whole variable domain, remainder taken from reference TRBV5-6 and TRBJ2-2, is DAGVTQSPTHLIKTRGQQVTLRCSPKSGHDTVSWYQQALGQGPQFIFQYYEEEERQRGNFPDRFSGHQFPNYSSELNVNALLLGDSALYLCASTPTRAAGELFFGEGSRLTVL.

The chain employs TRBV3-1 (or the pseudogene TRBV3-2) and TRBJ2-1; tentatively, D is TRBD2 (5 bases). The CDR3 totals 13 residues. V was cut by 0 bases and J by 5 bases, with 5 bases left in between. Germline V gene lookup returns CDR1 LGHDT and CDR2 YNNKEL (reference sequence). The CDR3 DNA sequence: TGTGCCAGCAGCCAAGACGGGAACAATGAGCAGTTCTTC. Its protein product is CASSQDGNNEQFF.

This clone showed up just once. The chain is built from TRBV18 and TRBJ1-1, with TRBD1 matching 7 bases. The CDR3 loop spans 15 amino acids. Trimming cost V 4 bases and J 1 base; bases outside gene matches: 6. The V gene's germline CDR1 is KGHSH and CDR2 LQKENI. CDR3 residues: CASSLRDRANTEAFF. CDR3 bases: TGTGCCAGCTCACTTAGGGACAGAGCGAACACTGAAGCTTTCTTT. Supplemented by reference TRBV18 and TRBJ1-1, the full variable domain reads NAGVMQNPRHLVRRRGQEARLRCSPMKGHSHVYWYRQLPEEGLKFMVYLQKENIIDESGMPKERFSAEFPKEGPSILRIQQVVRGDSAAYFCASSLRDRANTEAFFGQGTRLTVV.

The rearrangement uses TRBV6-5 and TRBJ2-2; no clear D gene. Trimming left V 0 bases short and J 6 bases short, with 5 bases between. The germline V gene encodes CDR1 MNHEY and CDR2 SVGAGI. The CDR3 runs to 13 residues. CDR3: CASSYSSAGELFF. For the CDR3, the DNA is TGTGCCAGCAGTTACTCTTCAGCCGGGGAGCTGTTTTTT.

The CDR3 coding sequence is TGTGCCAGCAGGACCGACAGGGTCTATGGCTACACCTTC. Translating it yields CASRTDRVYGYTF. The V and J genes are TRBV28 and TRBJ1-2; the match to TRBD1 covers 7 bases. This CDR3 region has 13 residues. Trimming cost V 6 bases and J 4 bases; bases outside gene matches: 5. Germline assignment: CDR1 MDHEN and CDR2 SYDVKM.

This clone showed up just a few times. The chain uses TRBV7-3 and TRBJ2-2, with 16 bases identical to TRBD2. Germline CDR1 and CDR2: SGHTA and FQGTGA. Trimming removed 5 bases from V and 5 bases from J; junction bases left unmatched: 2. The CDR3 runs to 16 residues. DNA of the CDR3: TGTGCCAGCAGCGCGGGACTAGCGGGAGGGACCGGGGAGCTGTTTTTT. It encodes CASSAGLAGGTGELFF.

The genes are TRBV6-2 or TRBV6-3 and TRBJ1-1; no firm D call. The V gene lost 5 bases and the J gene lost 2 bases, with 9 bases spanning the gap. Looked up from germline, CDR1 is MNHEY and CDR2 is SVGEGT. The CDR3 runs 13 residues. For the CDR3, the DNA is TGTGCCAGCAGTCCCCGCGCAAACACTGAAGCTTTCTTT. Translation gives CASSPRANTEAFF.

This clone was observed once. The V call is TRBV30, the J call TRBJ1-2, with TRBD1 matching over 9 bases. CDR1 and CDR2 from the germline V gene are GTSNPN and SVGIG (reference sequence). The CDR3 contains 13 residues. Germline trimming cut 3 bases from V and 5 bases from J; bases unmatched to any gene: 4. The CDR3 loop reads CAWRGTGRYGYTF. The DNA for the CDR3 is TGTGCCTGGAGAGGGACAGGGAGGTATGGCTACACCTTC.

J is TRBJ1-1 and V is TRBV5-1; D perhaps matches TRBD1 (5 bases). Looked up from germline, CDR1 is SGHRS and CDR2 is YFSETQ. V was trimmed by 0 bases and J by 0 bases, leaving 24 bases between them. The CDR3 extends over 20 amino acids. CDR3 in amino acids: CASSLETVLSFVGMNTEAFF. The CDR3 bases are TGCGCCAGCAGCTTGGAGACAGTTTTGAGCTTCGTAGGAATGAACACTGAAGCTTTCTTT.

The chain carries TRBV19 and TRBJ2-3, with D perhaps matching TRBD1 (5 bases). Germline V gene lookup returns CDR1 LNHDA and CDR2 SQIVND (reference sequence). With 8 bases removed from V and 2 bases from J, the gap between germline ends came to 11 bases. The CDR3 consists of 13 residues. The CDR3 region is CASGAANTDTQYF. Here the CDR3 DNA reads TGTGCCAGTGGGGCAGCGAACACAGATACGCAGTATTTT.

The chain recombines TRBV19 with TRBJ2-7; TRBD1 aligns across 9 bases. Germline V CDR1 and CDR2: LNHDA, SQIVND (reference sequence). This CDR3 region has 14 residues. V was pared by 3 bases and J by 3 bases, with 3 bases of the junction left unmatched. CDR3 protein: CASSIWDRVYEQYF. CDR3 sequence (DNA): TGTGCCAGTAGTATTTGGGACAGGGTCTACGAGCAGTACTTC.

The chain links TRBV30 to TRBJ2-1; tentatively, D is TRBD1 (5 bases). In germline, CDR1 is GTSNPN, CDR2 SVGIG (reference sequence). The CDR3 runs to 15 residues. V was trimmed by 2 bases and J by 12 bases, leaving 23 bases between them. The CDR3 region is CAWSRAERTLGGQFF. CDR3 coding DNA: TGTGCCTGGAGTAGGGCAGAAAGGACATTGGGCGGGCAGTTCTTC.

This clone has only one observation. CDR3 amino acids: CASSLVGTGVGYEQYF. Written as DNA, the CDR3 is TGTGCCAGCAGCTTAGTCGGGACAGGGGTGGGATACGAGCAGTACTTC. The rearrangement joins TRBV11-2 to TRBJ2-7, with 10 bases identical to TRBD1. J gave up 4 bases and V 1 base, and 7 bases lay outside the gene matches. CDR1 and CDR2 from the germline V gene are SGHAT and FQNNGV. The CDR3 runs 16 residues.

The rearrangement uses TRBV28 and TRBJ1-2; possibly TRBD1 for D (6 bases). Germline CDR1 MDHEN, CDR2 SYDVKM. V gave up 8 bases and J gave up 5 bases, with 15 bases separating them. The CDR3 has 13 residues. CDR3 loop: CASGTQTSYGYTF. For the CDR3, the DNA is TGTGCCAGCGGGACACAGACCAGTTATGGCTACACCTTC.

This clone appeared a single time. V gene TRBV27 combines with J gene TRBJ2-1; 10 bases map to TRBD2. The J segment lost 11 bases and the V segment lost 7 bases, leaving 17 bases of the junction unmatched. Germline V CDR1 and CDR2: MNHEY, SMNVEV (reference sequence). The CDR3 runs 16 residues. The CDR3 spells CASIASGREGGHKQFF. As DNA, the CDR3 is TGTGCCAGCATAGCCAGCGGGAGGGAGGGAGGACATAAGCAGTTCTTC.

J is TRBJ2-2 and V is TRBV6-5; 10 nucleotides match TRBD1. Per the germline V gene, CDR1 is MNHEY and CDR2 is SVGAGI. Losses at the gene ends were 7 bases for V and 3 bases for J; bases not matched to a gene: 5. The CDR3 spans 15 residues. The CDR3 DNA reads TGTGCCAGCAACTTGGACAGGGGGTACACCGGGGAGCTGTTTTTT. Its translation: CASNLDRGYTGELFF.

The gene calls are TRBV3-1 (or the pseudogene TRBV3-2) and TRBJ2-1; 10 bases fit TRBD2. Germline CDR1 reads LGHDT; CDR2 reads YNNKEL (reference sequence). V was pared by 0 bases and J by 12 bases, with 8 bases of the junction left unmatched. The length of the CDR3 is 15 residues. CDR3 region: CASSQDRASGSGQFF. CDR3 sequence (DNA): TGTGCCAGCAGCCAAGATCGGGCTAGCGGGAGCGGGCAGTTCTTC.

The chain is built from TRBV28 and TRBJ1-2, with 8 bases identical to TRBD1. Per germline, CDR1 MDHEN and CDR2 SYDVKM. J was trimmed by 8 bases and V by 3 bases; bases with no gene match: 17. This CDR3 comprises 17 residues. The DNA for the CDR3 is TGTGCCAGCAGTTTCGTTGGCAGGGGGCGCGTTAGGGGCGGCTACACCTTC. It yields the protein CASSFVGRGRVRGGYTF.

The V gene is TRBV28, the J gene TRBJ1-5; D is perhaps TRBD1 (6 bases). The CDR3 is made up of 16 amino acids. Per germline, CDR1 MDHEN and CDR2 SYDVKM. V lost 2 bases, J lost 3 bases, and 14 bases lay in between. DNA for the CDR3: TGTGCCAGCAGTTTAAGGCAGGGGTCGGTCAATCAGCCCCAGCATTTT. As protein: CASSLRQGSVNQPQHF.

This clone appeared a single time. The J gene is TRBJ2-7, the V gene TRBV19; TRBD2 matches at 9 bases. This CDR3 has 14 amino acids. Trimming cost V 10 bases and J 0 bases; bases outside gene matches: 7. Germline V gene sequence: CDR1 LNHDA, CDR2 SQIVND (reference sequence). The DNA of the CDR3 is TGTGCCACATCAGTTAGCGGGGGCTCCTACGAGCAGTACTTC. This translates into CATSVSGGSYEQYF.

The sample holds a few counts of this clone. The chain recombines TRBV27 with TRBJ1-5; no definite D call. CDR1 is MNHEY, CDR2 SMNVEV, per germline (reference sequence). The V end was cut by 1 base, the J end by 2 bases, with 15 bases between. CDR3 length: 17 residues. CDR3 nucleotides: TGTGCCAGCAGTTTATTCTACGGGGAGTGGGGCAATCAGCCCCAGCATTTT. Translated: CASSLFYGEWGNQPQHF.

V gene TRBV20-1 combines with J gene TRBJ1-5, with unresolved D. Germline CDR1 is DFQATT and CDR2 is SNEGSKA (reference sequence). The CDR3 runs 10 residues. Trimming stripped 3 bases from V and 11 bases from J, with 8 bases between. The chain's CDR3 is CSARIEAQHF. CDR3 sequence (DNA): TGCAGTGCTAGGATTGAGGCCCAGCATTTT.

This clone was seen more than once but under ten times. The rearrangement uses TRBV29-1 and TRBJ1-1; D is unclear. The germline CDR1 and CDR2 sequences are SQVTM and ANQGSEA. CDR3 length: 13 amino acids. The V and J ends lost 4 bases and 3 bases respectively, with 12 bases between them. CDR3 sequence (DNA): TGCAGCGTTGGGCTCAGACGGGACACTGAAGCTTTCTTT. Protein product: CSVGLRRDTEAFF.

The chain carries TRBV5-1 and TRBJ2-5; a possible D gene is TRBD1 (5 bases). Germline CDR1 is SGHRS and CDR2 is YFSETQ. The V end lost 6 bases, the J end lost 4 bases, and 13 bases lay between the germline ends. This CDR3 is 13 amino acids long. CDR3 nucleotide sequence: TGCGCCAGCACCGGCCAGGGCGGAGAGACCCAGTACTTC. This codes for CASTGQGGETQYF.

The rearrangement uses TRBV9 and TRBJ2-5; D uncertain. The CDR3 contains 13 residues. Trimming shortened V by 0 bases and J by 2 bases, and 5 bases separated the two germline ends. CDR1 is SGDLS and CDR2 is YYNGEE in the germline V gene. CDR3 nucleotide sequence: TGTGCCAGCAGCGTAGGTATACAAGAGACCCAGTACTTC. Residues: CASSVGIQETQYF.